This T cell receptor beta chain was observed in a study of regulatory T cells in long-lasting Graves disease. The wider study: The term persistent Graves' disease signified upward of 5 years on antithyroid drugs with positive TSH receptor antibodies.

Study-wide results and limits: The work looked only at peripheral blood and did not look at thyroid tissue.

A few counts support this clonotype. Its specificity is unknown. Investigators prepared the TCR beta libraries by applying iRepertoire HTBI primers and Arm-PCR of CDR3 regions. Each CDR3 protein is one row after TCRdb ran MiXCR on the multiplex PCR reads. The table includes more than 300,000 distinct CDR3 sequences, 15% to 20% detected once. V lost 5 bases and J lost 4, with 12 bases in between. Germline V CDR1 and CDR2: SGHTA, FQGNSA. The length of the CDR3 is 14 residues. The time point was: persistent/refractory GD, antithyroid drugs over 5 years with positive TRAb. Preparation of the TCR library used RNA extracted from PBMCs.

This sample comprised peripheral blood mononuclear cells (PBMCs), obtained when the disease was refractory, from a patient treated with antithyroid drugs. The rearrangement uses TRBV7-2 and TRBJ1-3; possible D gene TRBD1, 6 bases. This receptor was taken from a female donor with Graves disease. The CDR3 is CASSHGQSGNTIYF. The CDR3 DNA sequence: TGTGCCAGCAGCCACGGACAGTCCGGAAACACCATATATTTT.